The next 7 T cell receptor beta chains were all read from a single sample in a study of T-cell memory formation after mild COVID-19. Each CDR3 protein is one row after TCRdb ran MiXCR on the 5' RACE reads. The sample contains around 180,000 distinct CDR3 sequences, about 18% of which appear only once. Sample: PBMCs or a T cell subset sorted from them (not recorded which). These receptors came from a man aged 18 to 35 who had mild COVID-19 (a few samples of this study predate the infection). Cell type and time point are not known.

This clonotype showed up just a few times. The rearrangement links TRBV5-1 to TRBJ2-5; TRBD2 aligns across 8 bases. Trimming at V came to 7 bases and at J to 5 bases, leaving 10 bases not matched to a gene. Germline CDR1 and CDR2: SGHRS and YFSETQ. This CDR3 spans 14 amino acids. CDR3 bases: TGCGCCAGCCGCATTAGCGGGGTTACGGAGACCCAGTACTTC. Its protein is CASRISGVTETQYF.

This clonotype came up a few times. This chain links TRBV20-1 with TRBJ2-5; 10 bases map to TRBD2. The CDR3 spans 14 residues. Germline V gene data show CDR1 as DFQATT and CDR2 as SNEGSKA (reference sequence). V gave up 5 bases and J gave up 7 bases; unmatched junction bases: 10. The CDR3 region has the DNA TGCAGTGCTGCCCATCTAGCGGGGGTCGGGACCCAGTACTTC. This encodes CSAAHLAGVGTQYF.

This clonotype was seen a handful of times. V and J are TRBV23-1 and TRBJ1-5; 8 bases fit TRBD1. TRBV23-1 is given ORF status, its function remaining uncertain. The V and J ends lost 6 bases and 5 bases, in that order; junction bases with no gene match: 12. The CDR3 loop spans 16 amino acids. The CDR3 protein is CASRGYRDRLYQPQHF. The CDR3 nucleotides read TGCGCCAGCAGGGGATACCGGGACAGGCTCTATCAGCCCCAGCATTTT.

Notes on this clonotype: Mismatch with germline at one junction end may stem from a read error. The rearrangement links TRBV12-3 or TRBV12-4 to TRBJ1-1; D gene unclear. CDR3 size: 12 residues. DNA of the CDR3: TGTGCCAGCAAGCCCAGCGGATCTGAGGCTTTCTTT. Amino acids: CASKPSGSEAFF.

In this sample, this clonotype turned up a few times. V and J are TRBV19 and TRBJ2-7; D not resolved. This CDR3 spans 12 amino acids. Per germline, CDR1 LNHDA and CDR2 SQIVND (reference sequence). V gave up 4 bases and J gave up 2 bases, with 6 bases separating them. Here the CDR3 reads CASSTDAYEQYF. For the CDR3, the DNA is TGTGCCAGTAGTACCGATGCCTACGAGCAGTACTTC.

The chain combines TRBV11-2 with TRBJ2-7; D possibly corresponds to TRBD2 (5 bases). The CDR3 consists of 14 residues. CDR1 and CDR2 (germline): SGHAT, FQNNGV. Deletions cut 2 bases from V and 4 bases from J, with 12 bases between. The CDR3 region has the DNA TGTGCCAGCAGCTTAACGGGGATCAAGTACGAGCAGTACTTC. It specifies CASSLTGIKYEQYF.

The genes are TRBV5-1 and TRBJ2-1, with 9 bases that match TRBD1. Losses at the gene ends were 7 bases for V and 3 bases for J; bases not matched to a gene: 5. The CDR3 sequence is 14 residues long. The germline V gene has CDR1 SGHRS and CDR2 YFSETQ. The chain's CDR3 is CASRGTGIYNEQFF. For the CDR3, the DNA is TGCGCCAGCCGCGGGACAGGGATCTACAATGAGCAGTTCTTC.